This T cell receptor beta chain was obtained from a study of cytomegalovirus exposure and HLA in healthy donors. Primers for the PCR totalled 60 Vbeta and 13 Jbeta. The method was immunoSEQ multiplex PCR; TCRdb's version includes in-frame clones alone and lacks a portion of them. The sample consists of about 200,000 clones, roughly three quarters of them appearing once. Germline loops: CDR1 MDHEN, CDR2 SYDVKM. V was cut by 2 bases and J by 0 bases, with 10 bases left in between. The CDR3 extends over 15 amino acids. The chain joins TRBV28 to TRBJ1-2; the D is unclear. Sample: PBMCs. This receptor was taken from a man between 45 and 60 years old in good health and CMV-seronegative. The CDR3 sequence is CASSLIPPTNYGYTF. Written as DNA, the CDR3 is TGTGCCAGCAGTTTAATCCCGCCTACTAACTATGGCTACACCTTC.